The present T cell receptor (beta chain) was sequenced within a study of post-analysis software for immune sequencing data. Study-level background: The study covered relapsing-remitting, secondary progressive and progressive-relapsing courses of multiple sclerosis.

General observations from the study: Higher frequency in patients than in controls was seen for roughly 5 TRBV segments, with TRBV5-6, TRBV5-1 and TRBV20-1 among them.

With regard to this clonotype: Its specificity is not known.

Unique-molecular-identifier-tagged TCR beta cDNA libraries were used. Around 450,000 cDNA molecules were recovered from an input of roughly 0.85 to 10 million T cells. TCRdb processed the PCR reads anew with MiXCR; each CDR3 protein has one entry. The sample includes a few hundred thousand distinct CDR3 sequences, approximately 45% of them seen just once. This CDR3 has 13 residues. Trimming shortened V by 8 bases and J by 8 bases, and 15 bases separated the two germline ends. The source is a girl between 10 and 17 years old with multiple sclerosis. This chain uses TRBV12-3 or TRBV12-4 with TRBJ1-4; the D is unclear. Sequencing used blood. For the CDR3, the DNA is TGTGCCAGCGCCGTTGGGGTGGGAGAAAAACTGTTTTTT. It is translated as CASAVGVGEKLFF.